These 15 T cell receptor beta chains originate from one sample sequenced in a study of metastatic and nonmetastatic thyroid tumors. No treatment of any kind had been given to any patient before thyroid surgery. TCRdb re-clonotyped the PCR reads through MiXCR. In the table there are about 69,000 clones, 12% to 15% of which are singletons. Sequencing input: blood. The origin of the receptors is a male donor with papillary thyroid cancer or a benign thyroid nodule (not recorded which). Some clones in this sample may be carry-over from other donors' samples.

At least ten counts were recorded for this clone. This CDR3 is CASSLPGAEAFF. The CDR3 DNA follows: TGTGCCAGCAGTTTACCGGGAGCTGAAGCTTTCTTT. This chain connects TRBV28 to TRBJ1-1; the D is unclear. This CDR3 is built from 12 residues. The V gene lost 2 bases and the J gene lost 6 bases, with 7 bases spanning the gap. CDR1 is MDHEN and CDR2 is SYDVKM in the germline V gene.

The chain employs TRBV6-1 and TRBJ2-7, with D maybe TRBD1 (6 bases). The CDR3 contains 13 residues. V was shortened by 8 bases and J by 6 bases, with 17 bases between the two germline ends. Germline loops: CDR1 MNHNS, CDR2 SASEGT. This CDR3 reads CASSRQGWGEQYF. In DNA form, the CDR3 reads TGTGCCAGCTCGCGGCAGGGGTGGGGCGAGCAGTACTTC.

The rearrangement uses TRBV3-1 and TRBJ2-1, with 15 bases matching TRBD2. J gave up 9 bases and V 0 bases, and 3 bases lay outside the gene matches. CDR1 is LGHDT and CDR2 is YNNKEL in the germline V gene (reference sequence). The CDR3 consists of 16 residues. As DNA, the CDR3 is TGTGCCAGCAGCCAAGACCAGGGACTAGCGGGAGGTGAGCAGTTCTTC. Translation gives CASSQDQGLAGGEQFF.

This clone was recorded at least ten times. V and J are TRBV28 and TRBJ2-4; TRBD1 matches at 10 bases. Trimming took 2 bases from V and 2 from J; bases not matched to a gene: 9. Germline V gene sequence: CDR1 MDHEN, CDR2 SYDVKM. The CDR3 is made up of 18 amino acids. The CDR3 sequence: CASSLLLRQGATKNIQYF. The CDR3 region has the DNA TGTGCCAGCAGTTTACTCCTTCGACAGGGGGCAACCAAAAACATTCAGTACTTC.

In this sample, this clone turned up many times. This chain joins TRBV6-5 and TRBJ2-5; D is ambiguous. Trimming removed 0 bases from V and 1 base from J, with 6 bases in between. Germline CDR1 is MNHEY and CDR2 is SVGAGI. The CDR3 loop spans 14 amino acids. The CDR3 DNA reads TGTGCCAGCAGTTACTCGAGCAGCCAAGAGACCCAGTACTTC. This codes for CASSYSSSQETQYF.

Ten or more counts support this clone. The chain uses TRBV7-2 and TRBJ2-7, with D tentatively TRBD2 (6 bases). The ends were cut back, 3 bases at V and 5 bases at J, with 17 bases in the middle. Germline V gene data show CDR1 as SGHTA and CDR2 as FQGNSA. The CDR3 consists of 15 residues. The CDR3 sequence: CASSFLGRGRDEQYF. For the CDR3, the DNA is TGTGCCAGCAGCTTTCTCGGGAGAGGTAGGGACGAGCAGTACTTC.

In its sample, this clone was seen many times. The chain uses TRBV18 and TRBJ2-2; D may be TRBD1 (6 bases). Per germline, CDR1 KGHSH and CDR2 LQKENI. Trimming took off 4 bases at V and 5 bases at J, with 14 bases between the two ends. The CDR3 loop spans 15 amino acids. As DNA, the CDR3 is TGTGCCAGCTCACTTACAGGGTCTCTGACCGGGGAGCTGTTTTTT. This sequence encodes CASSLTGSLTGELFF.

This clone was seen at least ten times. The rearrangement uses TRBV10-2 and TRBJ1-1; 9 bases agree with TRBD1. Germline V gives CDR1 WSHSY, CDR2 SAAADI. This CDR3 spans 13 amino acids. Germline trimming cut 6 bases from V and 4 bases from J; bases unmatched to any gene: 3. In nucleotides, the CDR3 is TGCGCCAGCAGCCCGGGACAGGGCACTGAAGCTTTCTTT. Translation gives CASSPGQGTEAFF.

This chain links TRBV28 with TRBJ2-7, with D hard to call. Germline values: CDR1 MDHEN, CDR2 SYDVKM. The CDR3 is made up of 11 amino acids. The V end was cut by 6 bases, the J end by 4 bases, with 7 bases between. The chain's CDR3 is CASRQVYEQYF. In DNA form, the CDR3 reads TGTGCCAGCAGGCAGGTTTACGAGCAGTACTTC.

This clone was detected many times. The V call is TRBV28, the J call TRBJ1-2; possible D gene TRBD1, 6 bases. The length of the CDR3 is 13 residues. Germline lookup yields CDR1 MDHEN and CDR2 SYDVKM. V was clipped by 7 bases and J by 8 bases, with 17 bases between them. The CDR3: CASIGGGGRGYTF. The DNA of the CDR3 is TGTGCCAGCATCGGGGGGGGGGGCCGGGGCTACACCTTC.

This clone appeared many times. Just one base apart from a much larger clone, this may be a read error. The chain couples TRBV6-1 to TRBJ2-5; D remains ambiguous. CDR1 and CDR2 from the germline V gene are MNHNS and SASEGT. V lost 5 bases and J 4 bases, leaving 5 bases between the germline ends. The CDR3 length is 11 residues. CDR3 residues: CASSTVETQYF. CDR3 DNA: TGTGCCAGCAGTACGGTAGAGACCCAGTACTTC.

In this sample, this clone turned up once. The chain uses TRBV5-1 and TRBJ1-1; D is undetermined. The CDR3 is made up of 13 amino acids. The V and J ends lost 4 bases and 3 bases respectively, with 10 bases between them. Germline values: CDR1 SGHRS, CDR2 YFSETQ. The CDR3 DNA reads as TGCGCCAGCAGCGCGAGGTGGGACACTGAAGCTTTCTTT. This sequence encodes CASSARWDTEAFF.

With respect to this clone: A much larger clone lies one base from this, so it may be a read error. The chain links TRBV29-1 to TRBJ1-2; D gene ambiguous. The germline CDR1 and CDR2 sequences are SQVTM and ANQGSEA. The V and J ends lost 4 bases and 4 bases respectively, with 13 bases between them. This CDR3 contains 13 residues. The chain's CDR3 is CSVGFGLGYGYTF. CDR3 bases: TGCAGCGTTGGGTTCGGGCTGGGCTATGGCTACACCTTC.

This clone occurred many times. Other DNA sequences in this specimen translate into the identical CDR3. The chain uses TRBV5-6 and TRBJ1-1; a possible D gene is TRBD1 (5 bases). Deletions cut 4 bases from V and 5 bases from J, with 12 bases between. Germline-derived CDR1 and CDR2 are SGHDT and YYEEEE. The CDR3 length is 13 residues. CDR3 in amino acids: CASSPGTVTEAFF. The CDR3 DNA follows: TGTGCCAGCAGCCCTGGGACTGTTACTGAAGCTTTCTTT.

Many counts were recorded for this clone. V is TRBV6-1 and J is TRBJ2-1, with D possibly matching TRBD2 (5 bases). Germline V gene sequence: CDR1 MNHNS, CDR2 SASEGT. V was trimmed by 3 bases and J by 4 bases, leaving 10 bases between them. The CDR3 is made up of 14 amino acids. The CDR3 DNA reads TGTGCCAGCAGTGAGGAACGGGGATACAATGAGCAGTTCTTC. Translated, it gives CASSEERGYNEQFF.